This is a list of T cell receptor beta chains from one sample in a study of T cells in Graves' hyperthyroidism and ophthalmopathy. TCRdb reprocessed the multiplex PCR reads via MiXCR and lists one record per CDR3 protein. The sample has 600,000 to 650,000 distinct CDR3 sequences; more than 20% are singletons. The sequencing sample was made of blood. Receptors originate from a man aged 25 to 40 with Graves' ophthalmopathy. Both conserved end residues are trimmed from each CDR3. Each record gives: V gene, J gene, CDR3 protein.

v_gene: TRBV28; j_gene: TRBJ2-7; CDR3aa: ASSAVSREQRYEQY
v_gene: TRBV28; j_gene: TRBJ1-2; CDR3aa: ASSPAGTGVYGYT
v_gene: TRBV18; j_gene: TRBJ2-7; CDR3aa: ASSLPGTGFREQY
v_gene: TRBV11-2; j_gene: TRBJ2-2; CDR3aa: ASTLGERVDPGELF
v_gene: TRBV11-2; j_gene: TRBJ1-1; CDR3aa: ASSPRDMNTEAF
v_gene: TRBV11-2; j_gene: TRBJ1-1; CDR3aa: ASSLDRSSPEAF
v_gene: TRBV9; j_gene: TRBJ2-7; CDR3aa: ASSPSPRRDFYEQY
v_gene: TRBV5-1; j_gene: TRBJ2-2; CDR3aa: ASSSLSGRNTGELF
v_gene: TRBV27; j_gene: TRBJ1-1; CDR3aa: ASSLSGGPNTEAF
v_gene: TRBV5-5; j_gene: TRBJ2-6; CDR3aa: ASTRSGANVLT
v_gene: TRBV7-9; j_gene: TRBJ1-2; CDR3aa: ASSFPGGRNYGYT
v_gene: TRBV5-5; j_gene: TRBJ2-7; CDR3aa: ASTSTKEPSYEQY
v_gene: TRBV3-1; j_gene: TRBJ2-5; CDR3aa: ASSQHVETQY
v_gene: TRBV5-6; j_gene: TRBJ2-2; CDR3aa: ASSLGAYTGELF
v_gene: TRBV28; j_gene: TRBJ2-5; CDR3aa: ASSSGSWAETQY
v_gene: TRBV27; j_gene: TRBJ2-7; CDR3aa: ASTSGKRRQY
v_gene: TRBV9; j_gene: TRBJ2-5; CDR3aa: ASSVRPTSQETQY
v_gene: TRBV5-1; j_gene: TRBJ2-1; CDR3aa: ASSLDFGLSQNNEQF
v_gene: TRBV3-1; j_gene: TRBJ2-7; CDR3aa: ASSPPGRVRAYEQY
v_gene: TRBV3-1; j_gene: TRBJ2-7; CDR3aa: ASSHTDGSYEQY
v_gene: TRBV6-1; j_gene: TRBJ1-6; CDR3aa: ASSSGASSPLH
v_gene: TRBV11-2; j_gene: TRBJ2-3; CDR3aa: ASSLQVLGVDTQY
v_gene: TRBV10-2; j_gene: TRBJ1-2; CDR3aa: ASSHSTERLDGYT
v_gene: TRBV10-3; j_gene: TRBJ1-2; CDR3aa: AIKRDEDGGYT
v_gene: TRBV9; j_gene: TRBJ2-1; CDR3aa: ASSVWREEGEQF
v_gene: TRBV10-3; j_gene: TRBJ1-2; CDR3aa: AASGVNYGYT
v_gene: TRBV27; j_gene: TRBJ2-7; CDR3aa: ASSLSTGWYEQY
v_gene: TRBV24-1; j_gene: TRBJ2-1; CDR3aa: ATSDPSSGRLDEQF
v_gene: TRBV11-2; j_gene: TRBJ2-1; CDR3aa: ASSTFASHKQF
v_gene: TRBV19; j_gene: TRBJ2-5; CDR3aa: ASRTSGLGPQETQY
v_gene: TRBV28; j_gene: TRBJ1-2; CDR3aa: ASSFDRPPYGYT
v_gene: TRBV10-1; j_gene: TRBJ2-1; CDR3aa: ASSNQGSTSGSSYNEQF
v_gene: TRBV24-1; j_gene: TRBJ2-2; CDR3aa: ATEGATNTGELF
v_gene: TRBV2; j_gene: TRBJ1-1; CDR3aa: ASHRDRGNTEAF
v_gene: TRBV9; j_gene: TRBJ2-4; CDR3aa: ASSVEGQGHIQY